This T cell receptor beta chain appears in the sequencing data of a study of blood T cell repertoires in COVID-19. Study-level information: T cells, B-cell-depleted T cells, or PBMCs provided the cDNA or gDNA that served as material.

TCRdb keeps only in-frame clones here, not all; method: immunoSEQ multiplex PCR. Of 390,000 or so clones in the sample, 80% to 90% are singletons; the top ten hold around 2.8%. Looked up from germline, CDR1 is KGHSH and CDR2 is LQKENI. Trimming shortened V by 6 bases and J by 1 base, and 16 bases separated the two germline ends. This CDR3 contains 16 residues. The source of this sequence is a woman in her 30s with COVID-19, enrolled during active disease. The sequencing sample was made of peripheral blood. V is TRBV18 and J is TRBJ1-5, with a weak D call TRBD1 (6 bases). CDR3 nucleotides: TGTGCCAGCTCTCCCATTGGGGGGGCGAGCAATCAGCCCCAGCATTTT. This gives the protein CASSPIGGASNQPQHF.